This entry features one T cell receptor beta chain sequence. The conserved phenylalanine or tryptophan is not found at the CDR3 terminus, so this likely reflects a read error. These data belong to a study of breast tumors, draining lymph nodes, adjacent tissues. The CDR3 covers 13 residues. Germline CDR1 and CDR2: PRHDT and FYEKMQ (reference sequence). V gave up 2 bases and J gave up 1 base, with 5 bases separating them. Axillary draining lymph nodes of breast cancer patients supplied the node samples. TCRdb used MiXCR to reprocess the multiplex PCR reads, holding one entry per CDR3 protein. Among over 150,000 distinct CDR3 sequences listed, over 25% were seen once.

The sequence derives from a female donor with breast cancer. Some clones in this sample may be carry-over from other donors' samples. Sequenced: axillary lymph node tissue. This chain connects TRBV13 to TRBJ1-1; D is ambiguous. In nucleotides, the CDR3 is TGTGCCAGCAGCTTACACAGGAACACTGAAGCTTTCGTT. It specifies CASSLHRNTEAFV.